These T cell receptor beta chains were read from a single sample in a study of PD-1 blockade in classical Hodgkin lymphoma. The table came from immunoSEQ multiplex PCR; TCRdb's copy has only in-frame clones and leaves some out. This table holds about 85,000 clones, around 90% found once. The sequenced sample was peripheral blood mononuclear cells (PBMCs), obtained before the second cycle of nivolumab. These TCRs come from a human donor with classical Hodgkin lymphoma. CDR3s include the opening cysteine and the closing phenylalanine or tryptophan. D genes are given only for firm matches.

V	J	D	DNA	CDR3
TRBV19	TRBJ2-7	-	TGTGCCAGTAGTATACGTTGGGGTGCGACTGGCTACGAGCAGTACTTC	CASSIRWGATGYEQYF
TRBV5-4	TRBJ2-5	-	TGTGCCAGCAGCCCCCGACTAGTCGGGGGTAAAGAGACCCAGTACTTC	CASSPRLVGGKETQYF
TRBV30	TRBJ2-1	TRBD2	TGTGCCTGGAGGACTAGCGGGAGCAGTGAGCAGTTCTTC	CAWRTSGSSEQFF
TRBV6-1	TRBJ2-7	-	TGTGCCAGCAGTCTTTGGCAGGCGGCCTACGAGCAGTACTTC	CASSLWQAAYEQYF
TRBV5-3	TRBJ2-5	-	TGTGCCAGAAGCTTGGGGGGAGGAGAGACCCAGTACTTC	CARSLGGGETQYF
TRBV10-3	TRBJ1-5	TRBD1	TGTGCCATCAGTTCAGGGGGGAGCAATCAGCCCCAGCATTTT	CAISSGGSNQPQHF
TRBV28	TRBJ2-7	TRBD1	TGTGCCACCAGGGGGACAGGGACCTACGAGCAGTACTTC	CATRGTGTYEQYF
TRBV10-3	TRBJ1-5	-	TGTGCCATCAGTGACTTGGGTAGCAATCAGCCCCAGCATTTT	CAISDLGSNQPQHF
TRBV23-1	TRBJ2-7	-	TGCGCCAGCAGTCAATTGCCGTGGGGGGACGAGCAGTACTTC	CASSQLPWGDEQYF
TRBV6-6	TRBJ2-3	-	TGTGCCAGCGGGCAGGCTCGCACAGATACGCAGTATTTT	CASGQARTDTQYF
TRBV30	TRBJ1-4	TRBD1	TGTGCCTGGAGGGACAGGGGAAATGAAAAACTGTTTTTT	CAWRDRGNEKLFF
TRBV7-9	TRBJ2-1	-	TGTGCCAGCAGCTCTCAGACAGGCTCGGCATACAATGAGCAGTTCTTC	CASSSQTGSAYNEQFF
TRBV7-9	TRBJ2-3	-	TGTGCCAGCAGCGAGATCCCGCATCAGCAAAGCGGGAGCACAGATACGCAGTATTTT	CASSEIPHQQSGSTDTQYF
TRBV10-1	TRBJ1-1	-	TGCGCCAGCAGTGGGCAAACGAACACTGAAGCTTTCTTT	CASSGQTNTEAFF
TRBV7-3	TRBJ2-7	-	TGTGCCAGCAGCTTAACTAGGGGTCACGAGCAGTACTTC	CASSLTRGHEQYF
TRBV2	TRBJ2-1	TRBD2	TGTGCCAGCAGTGAAGGAGGTACAGCGGGAGGGGGGAATGAGCAGTTCTTC	CASSEGGTAGGGNEQFF